The next 9 T cell receptor beta chains were all read from a single sample in a study of OX40 agonist ivuxolimab in advanced cancers. Profiled with immunoSEQ multiplex PCR; TCRdb holds only in-frame clones, not every one. The repertoire holds roughly 75,000 clones, with 86% as singletons. The sequenced sample was CD4+ or CD8+ T cells sorted from blood, obtained in a trial of the OX40 agonist ivuxolimab. These receptors all stem from an adult with an advanced solid tumor such as melanoma, head and neck, liver or kidney cancer.

The CDR3 DNA follows: TGTGCCAGCAGCTTAGCGCATCCGGGGACGGGGAATGAAAAACTGTTTTTT. It encodes CASSLAHPGTGNEKLFF. The rearrangement uses TRBV7-2 and TRBJ1-4, with a tentative D call TRBD1 (5 bases). The length of the CDR3 is 17 residues. Germline CDR1 is SGHTA and CDR2 is FQGNSA. The V end was cut by 0 bases, the J end by 5 bases, with 16 bases between.

V and J are TRBV7-9 and TRBJ1-2, with D maybe TRBD1 (5 bases). Trimming shortened V by 3 bases and J by 7 bases, and 18 bases separated the two germline ends. This CDR3 is built from 15 residues. CDR1 is SEHNR and CDR2 is FQNEAQ in the germline V gene (reference sequence). The CDR3 DNA sequence: TGTGCCAGCAGCTTTAAACCCGCAGGGTTAGGTGGCTACACCTTC. As protein: CASSFKPAGLGGYTF.

V gene TRBV11-2 combines with J gene TRBJ2-1; the D gene is possibly TRBD2 (6 bases). In germline, CDR1 is SGHAT, CDR2 FQNNGV. The CDR3 is 15 residues long. The V gene lost 2 bases and the J gene lost 9 bases, with 17 bases spanning the gap. The CDR3: CASSLLRASASEQFF. The CDR3 nucleotides read TGTGCCAGCAGCTTATTGAGAGCTAGCGCTAGTGAGCAGTTCTTC.

This chain links TRBV5-4 with TRBJ2-3, with D possibly being TRBD1 (5 bases). This CDR3 has 14 residues. Germline V lookup: CDR1 SGHNT, CDR2 YYREEE (reference sequence). Trimming took off 7 bases at V and 1 base at J, with 13 bases between the two ends. The DNA for the CDR3 is TGTGCCAGCCACGAAGAAGGGGGCACAGATACGCAGTATTTT. Amino acid sequence: CASHEEGGTDTQYF. Supplemented by reference TRBV5-4 and TRBJ2-3, the full variable domain reads ETGVTQSPTHLIKTRGQQVTLRCSSQSGHNTVSWYQQALGQGPQFIFQYYREEENGRGNFPPRFSGLQFPNYSSELNVNALELDDSALYLCASHEEGGTDTQYFGPGTRLTVL.

The chain carries TRBV19 and TRBJ1-4; weak D call: TRBD1 (5 bases). There are 13 residues in the CDR3. Germline V gene data show CDR1 as LNHDA and CDR2 as SQIVND (reference sequence). V was shortened by 4 bases and J by 12 bases, with 15 bases between the two germline ends. The CDR3 reads CASSKSWEGELFF. For the CDR3, the DNA is TGTGCCAGTAGTAAATCCTGGGAAGGGGAACTGTTTTTT. Variable domain in full (rest from reference TRBV19 and TRBJ1-4): DGGITQSPKYLFRKEGQNVTLSCEQNLNHDAMYWYRQDPGQGLRLIYYSQIVNDFQKGDIAEGYSVSREKKESFPLTVTSAQKNPTAFYLCASSKSWEGELFFGSGTQLSVL.

This clone has only a few counts. This chain joins TRBV2 and TRBJ2-7; D is unresolved. Trimming removed 8 bases at V and 9 bases at J, with 14 bases between. This CDR3 is built from 11 residues. Germline lookup yields CDR1 SNHLY and CDR2 FYNNEI. CDR3 protein: CASRPRIGQYF. Here the CDR3 DNA reads TGTGCCAGCCGCCCTCGGATTGGGCAGTACTTC. The full variable domain, with the rest looked up from reference TRBV2 and TRBJ2-7, is EPEVTQTPSHQVTQMGQEVILRCVPISNHLYFYWYRQILGQKVEFLVSFYNNEISEKSEIFDDQFSVERPDGSNFTLKIRSTKLEDSAMYFCASRPRIGQYFGPGTRLTVT.

This sequence joins TRBV28 and TRBJ2-7, with 7 bases that match TRBD1. J lost 4 bases, V lost 4 bases, and 7 bases had no gene match. The CDR3 spans 14 residues. The germline CDR1 and CDR2 sequences are MDHEN and SYDVKM. The CDR3 region has the DNA TGTGCCAGCAGTTCGAGGGGGCCCGGGTACGAGCAGTACTTC. Amino acids: CASSSRGPGYEQYF.

J is TRBJ2-7 and V is TRBV14, with 9 positions matching TRBD1. V was pared by 4 bases and J by 3 bases, with 7 bases of the junction left unmatched. There are 15 residues in the CDR3. The germline V gene encodes CDR1 SGHDN and CDR2 FVKESK. CDR3 sequence reads: CASSRGGTGIYEQYF. For the CDR3, the DNA is TGTGCCAGCAGCCGAGGTGGGACAGGGATCTACGAGCAGTACTTC.

The rearrangement links TRBV4-1 to TRBJ2-5; D unresolved. The V end was cut by 4 bases, the J end by 4 bases, with 10 bases between. This CDR3 region has 13 residues. Germline CDR1 reads MGHRA; CDR2 reads YSYEKL. In nucleotides, the CDR3 is TGCGCCAGCAGCCCTTTCGCCAGAGAGACCCAGTACTTC. The encoded protein is CASSPFARETQYF.